These T cell receptor beta chains were read from a single sample in a study of cytomegalovirus exposure and HLA in healthy donors. TCRdb's copy holds only in-frame clones and misses some; the assay was immunoSEQ multiplex PCR. Of 180,000 or so clones listed, just under 80% were seen once; the top ten hold about 1.9%. Input material: PBMCs. These receptors all stem from a woman aged 25-40 years in good health and CMV-seronegative. The CDR3 runs from the conserved cysteine through the conserved F or W. The D gene is left open where the match is weak. Not every row has a clone size; where given, it reads once, few, many or a size class.

. TRBJ2-7 TRBV27 . TGTGCCAGCAGTTTTGGAGCCGACGAGCAGTACTTC CASSFGADEQYF
. TRBJ2-5 TRBV6-6 . TGTGCCAGCAGTTATGGGGCAGGGGTCGGGGAGACCCAGTACTTC CASSYGAGVGETQYF
. TRBJ1-4 TRBV7-6 few TGTGCCAGCAGCTTACGCCAGTCAAATGAAAAACTGTTTTTT CASSLRQSNEKLFF
TRBD1 TRBJ2-5 TRBV28 . TGTGCCAGCAGCCCACAGGGGGACCAGTACTTC CASSPQGDQYF
TRBD1 TRBJ1-4 TRBV15 . TGTGCCACCAGCAGAGATCCAGGGGGTCTCTATGAAAAACTGTTTTTT CATSRDPGGLYEKLFF
TRBD2 TRBJ2-7 TRBV19 . TGTGCCAGTAGTACAGCGGGACGTACCTACGAGCAGTACTTC CASSTAGRTYEQYF
. TRBJ1-1 TRBV6-5 . TGTGCCAGCAGCTGGAGGGCGGGCACTGAAGCTTTCTTT CASSWRAGTEAFF
. TRBJ2-1 TRBV6-5 . TGTGCCAGCAGTTACGGGGGGTGGGCCTACAATGAGCAGTTCTTC CASSYGGWAYNEQFF
TRBD2 TRBJ2-1 TRBV6-6 once TGTGCCAGCAGTTTCGCGCCCGGGGGGGGTGAGCAGTTCTTC CASSFAPGGGEQFF
. TRBJ1-1 TRBV7-9 . TGTGCCAGCAGCCCAACCCGTTCAGGCACTGAAGCTTTCTTT CASSPTRSGTEAFF
TRBD1 TRBJ1-2 TRBV29-1 . TGCAGCGTTGAAGTAGATGACCGGGACAGGGACTATGGCTACACCTTC CSVEVDDRDRDYGYTF
TRBD1 TRBJ1-1 TRBV4-1 . TGCGCCAGCAGCCAAGTAGGACAGGGGGCTCGGACTGAAGCTTTCTTT CASSQVGQGARTEAFF
. TRBJ2-2 TRBV7-2 few TGTGCCAGCAGCCCCCGACTCCATCGACTCACCGGGGAGCTGTTTTTT CASSPRLHRLTGELFF
TRBD1 TRBJ1-3 TRBV11-2 once TGTGCCAGCAGCTTAGAGGGACAGACTGGAAACACCATATATTTT CASSLEGQTGNTIYF
TRBD1 TRBJ1-2 TRBV27 . TGTGCCAGCAGTTACGGGGACAGGGGGCAGGATGGCTACACCTTC CASSYGDRGQDGYTF
TRBD1 TRBJ1-6 TRBV7-8 . TGTGCCAGCAGCCAACCGACAGGGAGGATGGCACCCCTCCACTTT CASSQPTGRMAPLHF
. TRBJ2-1 TRBV11-3 . TGTGCCAGCAGCCTCGGAGGCTACAATGAGCAGTTCTTC CASSLGGYNEQFF
TRBD2 TRBJ2-1 TRBV25-1 . TGTGCCAGCAGTGAACTGAGCGGGGCCTACAATGAGCAGTTCTTC CASSELSGAYNEQFF
TRBD1 TRBJ1-1 TRBV18 . TGTGCCAGCTCACCACTCGGACAGGGGAGTAGTAGGAACACTGAAGCTTTCTTT CASSPLGQGSSRNTEAFF
TRBD1 TRBJ1-1 TRBV29-1 . TGCAGCGTCGGACAGGGCCAGAACACTGAAGCTTTCTTT CSVGQGQNTEAFF
TRBD1 TRBJ1-3 TRBV6-6 once TGTGCCAGCAGTTTCACGACAGGGAACTCTGGAAACACCATATATTTT CASSFTTGNSGNTIYF
. TRBJ1-1 TRBV30 . TGTGCCTCCCAACGGGTGTCGAACACTGAAGCTTTCTTT CASQRVSNTEAFF
. TRBJ1-3 TRBV30 few TGTGCCTGGAGTGTTGCGACAGGCCGAAACACCATATATTTT CAWSVATGRNTIYF
. TRBJ2-1 TRBV5-1 . TGCGCCAGCAGCTTGGCTGGCAGCTCCTACAATGAGCAGTTCTTC CASSLAGSSYNEQFF
. TRBJ1-6 TRBV19 . TGTGCCAGTAGTTCAGACACGAGCTCCTATAATTCACCCCTCCACTTT CASSSDTSSYNSPLHF
. TRBJ2-7 TRBV7-9 once TGTGCCAGCAGCGAAGGGGGGGTTTACGAGCAGTACTTC CASSEGGVYEQYF
. TRBJ1-1 TRBV19 . TGTGCCAGTAGTATTATAAGTGGGAGGGATGGGGACACTGAAGCTTTCTTT CASSIISGRDGDTEAFF
. TRBJ2-2 TRBV5-1 . TGCGCCAGCAGCTACGACAGTAACACCGGGGAGCTGTTTTTT CASSYDSNTGELFF
TRBD1 TRBJ1-5 TRBV12-5 . TGTGCTAGTGGTGCCCTGAGACAGGGAAGAGGCAATCAGCCCCAGCATTTT CASGALRQGRGNQPQHF
. TRBJ2-2 TRBV19 . TGTGCCAGTACCCCATTGGGGGGGCGGACCGGGGAGCTGTTTTTT CASTPLGGRTGELFF
TRBD1 TRBJ1-5 TRBV6-5 few TGTGCCAGCAGTTTAAGGACAGGGGCTCAGCCCCAGCATTTT CASSLRTGAQPQHF
TRBD1 TRBJ2-7 TRBV27 once TGTGCCAGCAGTTTAAGTCGACAGGGGGCGACCGAGCAGTACTTC CASSLSRQGATEQYF
. TRBJ2-2 TRBV19 . TGTGCCAGTAGAGACAGTCCGAACACCGGGGAGCTGTTTTTT CASRDSPNTGELFF
TRBD1 TRBJ2-4 TRBV4-2 . TGTGCCAGCAGCCAAGGACTGGGACAGATAGCCAAAAACATTCAGTACTTC CASSQGLGQIAKNIQYF
TRBD2 TRBJ2-1 TRBV29-1 . TGCAGCGTTCTCGGGACTAGCGGGGGGGGGAACTACAATGAGCAGTTCTTC CSVLGTSGGGNYNEQFF
. TRBJ1-1 TRBV30 . TGTGCCTGGACTGAACAGGGTGTGTCGGCTTTCTTT CAWTEQGVSAFF
TRBD1 TRBJ2-1 TRBV2 once TGTGCCAGCAGAGACAGGGGCGATTACAATGAGCAGTTCTTC CASRDRGDYNEQFF
TRBD2 TRBJ2-2 TRBV27 . TGTGCCAGCCGACGAGCGGGGGCCCTGACGAACACCGGGGAGCTGTTTTTT CASRRAGALTNTGELFF
. TRBJ2-7 TRBV20-1 once TGCAGTGCTTCCAGGGGTTACGAGCAGTACTTC CSASRGYEQYF
TRBD1 TRBJ2-7 TRBV5-1 . TGCGCCAGCAGCCCGCCCGGGACAGTCTACGAGCAGTACTTC CASSPPGTVYEQYF
. TRBJ2-2 TRBV11-2 few TGTGCCAGCAGCTTAGTCAGGGTTCAGACCGGGGAGCTGTTTTTT CASSLVRVQTGELFF
TRBD1 TRBJ1-2 TRBV7-8 . TGTGCCAGCAGCTCAGGAGGGACAGGGTTTAATGGCTACACCTTC CASSSGGTGFNGYTF
. TRBJ1-1 TRBV5-8 once TGTGCCAGCAGCTCCGGACAGTCAATCAACACTGAAGCTTTCTTT CASSSGQSINTEAFF
TRBD1 TRBJ1-5 TRBV2 . TGTGCCAGCAGTGTCAGACAGGGGGCTCAGCCCCAGCATTTT CASSVRQGAQPQHF
TRBD1 TRBJ2-7 TRBV11-2 . TGTGCCAGCAGCCCGGGGACAGGGTCCTACGAGCAGTACTTC CASSPGTGSYEQYF
TRBD2 TRBJ2-3 TRBV6-7 . TGTGCCAGCAGTTACTCAGGGGGACTAGCGGACAGCACAGATACGCAGTATTTT CASSYSGGLADSTDTQYF
TRBD1 TRBJ1-3 TRBV10-1 few TGCGCCAGCAGTGAGTCGTGGACAGGGGCGAGGAGAAACACCATATATTTT CASSESWTGARRNTIYF
TRBD1 TRBJ2-7 TRBV4-1 . TGCGCCAGCAGCCTCGGGACAGGGACGTACGAGCAGTACTTC CASSLGTGTYEQYF
. TRBJ1-1 TRBV29-1 . TGCAGCACAGGGCGGGACACTGAAGCTTTCTTT CSTGRDTEAFF
TRBD2 TRBJ2-3 TRBV6-8 few TGTGCCAGCAGCTTGAGCGGGGGGGCAGGAGATACGCAGTATTTT CASSLSGGAGDTQYF
TRBD1 TRBJ2-2 TRBV7-9 . TGTGCCAGCAGCGCCTACCTGGACAGGGGGAACACCGGGGAGCTGTTTTTT CASSAYLDRGNTGELFF
TRBD2 TRBJ2-2 TRBV2 . TGTGCCAGCAGGGTAACTAGCGGGGGAGCCGGGGAGCTGTTTTTT CASRVTSGGAGELFF
TRBD2 TRBJ2-5 TRBV29-1 . TGCAGCGTTGGGGGACTAGCGGGCTTCCAAGAGACCCAGTACTTC CSVGGLAGFQETQYF
. TRBJ1-4 TRBV6-6 once TGTGCCAGCAGCTTAAGTGGGGGAGGGGAAAAACTGTTTTTT CASSLSGGGEKLFF
TRBD1 TRBJ2-7 TRBV2 . TGTGCCAGCGGGCCACAGGGGGCTATGGAGCAGTACTTC CASGPQGAMEQYF
. TRBJ1-2 TRBV5-4 . TGTGCCAGCAGCTCGCAGGGGCGGGATGGCTACACCTTC CASSSQGRDGYTF
TRBD1 TRBJ1-1 TRBV11-2 . TGTGCCAGCAGCTTAGTAGGGACAGAGGTTTTCTTT CASSLVGTEVFF
. TRBJ2-7 TRBV7-6 few TGTGCCAGCAGCTTAGGGAGGCAGGTCGACGAGCAGTACTTC CASSLGRQVDEQYF
. TRBJ1-2 TRBV6-5 . TGTGCCAGCCATCCCCTCCACGGGAACTATGGCTACACCTTC CASHPLHGNYGYTF